A selection of T cell receptor beta chains follows, all from one sample in a study of cytomegalovirus exposure and HLA in healthy donors. Generated by immunoSEQ multiplex PCR, the TCRdb table keeps only in-frame clones and is missing some. The sample lists some 110,000 clones, about 59% occurring once. Sequencing was carried out using PBMCs. Every receptor here comes from a woman aged 40 to 49 in good health and CMV-seropositive. The CDR3 runs from the conserved cysteine through the conserved F or W. A D gene is named only where the DNA matches it firmly. Clone size, where shown, is once, few, many, or a class for clones that have expanded.

size,J,D,V,CDR3,DNA
medium-sized,TRBJ2-3,NA,TRBV6-1,CASSHKGRLHTQYF,TGTGCCAGCAGCCATAAGGGGAGGTTGCATACGCAGTATTTT
NA,TRBJ2-1,TRBD1,TRBV25-1,CASSGRDRAGDEQFF,TGTGCCAGCAGTGGCCGGGACAGGGCCGGCGATGAGCAGTTCTTC
few,TRBJ2-1,NA,TRBV7-7,CASSPMAGGIGEQFF,TGTGCTAGCAGTCCGATGGCAGGGGGGATAGGTGAGCAGTTCTTC
few,TRBJ2-2,NA,TRBV7-2,CASSLVGSPSRTGELFF,TGTGCCAGCAGCTTAGTGGGTAGCCCCTCGCGCACCGGGGAGCTGTTTTTT
NA,TRBJ1-3,NA,TRBV7-9,CASSDTGPSGNTIYF,TGTGCCAGCAGCGACACAGGGCCCTCTGGAAACACCATATATTTT
few,TRBJ2-1,TRBD2,TRBV7-3,CASSSQGWLAGELPYNEQFF,TGTGCCAGCAGCTCCCAGGGTTGGCTAGCGGGAGAACTTCCCTACAATGAGCAGTTCTTC
NA,TRBJ2-7,TRBD1,TRBV27,CASSISQGVLSYEQYF,TGTGCCAGCAGTATAAGCCAGGGGGTACTCTCCTACGAGCAGTACTTC
NA,TRBJ2-5,NA,TRBV7-8,CASSLGQGPSQETQYF,TGTGCCAGCAGCTTAGGGCAGGGCCCATCCCAAGAGACCCAGTACTTC
NA,TRBJ2-1,TRBD2,TRBV5-1,CASSPGTNYNEQFF,TGCGCCAGCAGCCCCGGGACTAACTACAATGAGCAGTTCTTC
NA,TRBJ2-3,NA,TRBV6-5,CASRMPGSTDTQYF,TGTGCCAGCAGGATGCCCGGGAGTACAGATACGCAGTATTTT
few,TRBJ1-1,NA,TRBV4-3,CASSQEDLGMNTEAFF,TGCGCCAGCAGCCAAGAAGATCTCGGGATGAACACTGAAGCTTTCTTT
NA,TRBJ2-7,NA,TRBV6-5,CASRDKPYEQYF,TGTGCCAGCAGGGACAAACCCTACGAGCAGTACTTC
NA,TRBJ1-1,NA,TRBV4-3,CASSQDPRPNTEAFF,TGCGCCAGCAGCCAAGATCCCAGGCCGAACACTGAAGCTTTCTTT
NA,TRBJ2-7,TRBD2,TRBV27,CASSLTASGTNIIYEQYF,TGTGCCAGCAGTTTAACGGCTAGCGGGACTAACATTATCTACGAGCAGTACTTC
NA,TRBJ2-3,TRBD1,TRBV18,CASSLTGEDTQYF,TGTGCCAGCTCGCTGACAGGGGAGGATACGCAGTATTTT
NA,TRBJ2-1,NA,TRBV6-5,CASRPSGGGRFF,TGTGCCAGCAGGCCCTCAGGGGGAGGTCGGTTCTTC
NA,TRBJ1-1,TRBD1,TRBV2,CASSEQGVGTEAFF,TGTGCCAGCAGTGAACAGGGGGTGGGCACTGAAGCTTTCTTT
few,TRBJ1-2,NA,TRBV12-5,CASGLDRNYGYTF,TGTGCTAGTGGCCTAGACAGAAACTATGGCTACACCTTC
NA,TRBJ2-1,NA,TRBV5-4,CASSPDFASSYNEQFF,TGTGCCAGCAGCCCCGATTTCGCTAGCTCCTACAATGAGCAGTTCTTC
NA,TRBJ2-7,NA,TRBV14,CASSRAGYGEQYF,TGTGCCAGCAGTCGGGCAGGGTACGGAGAGCAGTACTTC
NA,TRBJ2-1,TRBD2,TRBV11-3,CASSLGGRDYNEQFF,TGTGCCAGCAGCTTAGGCGGGAGAGACTACAATGAGCAGTTCTTC
once,TRBJ2-7,NA,TRBV7-9,CASSLRTRAYEQYF,TGTGCCAGCAGCTTAAGGACGCGGGCCTACGAGCAGTACTTC
once,TRBJ2-5,TRBD2,TRBV7-9,CASSLVTSGGLGETQYF,TGTGCCAGCAGCTTAGTGACTAGCGGAGGCCTAGGAGAGACCCAGTACTTC
once,TRBJ1-1,NA,TRBV6-6,CASSYAGTEAFF,TGTGCCAGCAGTTACGCGGGCACTGAAGCTTTCTTT
few,TRBJ2-7,TRBD1,TRBV28,CAILTGTGEYF,TGTGCCATCCTCACCGGGACAGGGGAGTACTTC
NA,TRBJ1-1,NA,TRBV15,CATSRDLGLKNTEAFF,TGTGCCACCAGCAGAGATTTGGGGCTCAAGAACACTGAAGCTTTCTTT
NA,TRBJ2-5,TRBD2,TRBV28,CASRGPTGLAGETQYF,TGTGCCAGCAGGGGACCGACGGGACTAGCGGGAGAGACCCAGTACTTC
NA,TRBJ1-2,TRBD1,TRBV19,CASSPTGTGAVNGYTF,TGTGCCAGTAGCCCAACAGGAACAGGGGCGGTTAATGGCTACACCTTC
NA,TRBJ2-1,TRBD2,TRBV28,CASSFGLAYNEQFF,TGTGCCAGCAGTTTCGGACTAGCTTACAATGAGCAGTTCTTC
once,TRBJ2-7,NA,TRBV29-1,CSVRTVTYEQYF,TGCAGCGTAAGGACAGTTACTTACGAGCAGTACTTC
NA,TRBJ2-1,NA,TRBV4-2,CASSGSVSYNEQFF,TGTGCCAGCAGCGGGAGTGTATCCTACAATGAGCAGTTCTTC
NA,TRBJ1-5,NA,TRBV6-6,CASSYSYRDQPQHF,TGTGCCAGCAGTTACTCGTACAGGGATCAGCCCCAGCATTTT
NA,TRBJ2-1,TRBD2,TRBV7-2,CASSLGTSGDVGNEQFF,TGTGCCAGCAGCTTAGGGACTAGCGGGGATGTGGGCAATGAGCAGTTCTTC
few,TRBJ1-1,TRBD1,TRBV6-1,CASGQGAIVNTEAFF,TGTGCCAGCGGACAGGGGGCCATAGTGAACACTGAAGCTTTCTTT
once,TRBJ1-4,NA,TRBV15,CATSRSLPTNEKLFF,TGTGCCACCAGCAGGAGCCTGCCAACTAATGAAAAACTGTTTTTT
NA,TRBJ2-5,TRBD1,TRBV5-5,CASSLVDRGRETQYF,TGTGCCAGCAGCTTGGTTGACAGGGGGCGGGAGACCCAGTACTTC
once,TRBJ2-2,TRBD2,TRBV9,CASSVAGTSGTGELFF,TGTGCCAGCAGCGTAGCTGGGACTAGCGGTACCGGGGAGCTGTTTTTT
NA,TRBJ2-7,TRBD1,TRBV7-9,CASSLPGQGIYEQYF,TGTGCCAGCAGCCTACCGGGACAGGGAATTTACGAGCAGTACTTC
NA,TRBJ2-5,TRBD2,TRBV19,CASSIGTSGQETQYF,TGTGCCAGTAGTATAGGGACTAGCGGACAAGAGACCCAGTACTTC
NA,TRBJ1-2,TRBD1,TRBV5-4,CASSGRDRGSYGYTF,TGTGCCAGCAGCGGAAGGGACAGGGGAAGCTATGGCTACACCTTC
NA,TRBJ2-3,NA,TRBV28,CASSFSSEDTQYF,TGTGCCAGCAGTTTCTCCAGTGAAGATACGCAGTATTTT
NA,TRBJ2-2,TRBD2,TRBV6-1,CASSLSGGTGELFF,TGTGCCAGCAGTTTAAGCGGGGGCACCGGGGAGCTGTTTTTT
few,TRBJ1-1,NA,TRBV7-8,CASSITGLAFF,TGTGCCAGCAGCATAACAGGGCTAGCTTTCTTT
once,TRBJ2-1,TRBD2,TRBV10-1,CASVLAGGPCYNEQFF,TGCGCCAGCGTACTAGCGGGAGGGCCATGTTACAATGAGCAGTTCTTC
NA,TRBJ2-6,TRBD2,TRBV9,CASSVVGRLDSGANVLTF,TGTGCCAGCAGCGTAGTCGGGAGGCTCGACTCTGGGGCCAACGTCCTGACTTTC
NA,TRBJ2-7,TRBD1,TRBV4-1,CASSRPGQGTYEQYF,TGCGCCAGCAGCCGCCCGGGACAGGGAACCTACGAGCAGTACTTC
NA,TRBJ2-5,NA,TRBV7-9,CASRLSRGRPEETQYF,TGTGCCAGCAGACTTTCCAGGGGACGACCTGAAGAGACCCAGTACTTC
NA,TRBJ2-1,NA,TRBV19,CASSIRVRNEQFF,TGTGCCAGTAGTATCAGGGTAAGGAATGAGCAGTTCTTC
few,TRBJ2-1,TRBD2,TRBV13,CASTGRTRSSYNEQFF,TGTGCCAGCACCGGAAGGACTAGAAGCTCCTACAATGAGCAGTTCTTC
NA,TRBJ1-2,NA,TRBV7-2,CASSLKRRLDFIAYTF,TGTGCCAGCAGCTTAAAGAGGAGGCTCGACTTCATTGCCTACACCTTC
NA,TRBJ1-2,NA,TRBV28,CASSRPGGSGIYGYTF,TGTGCCAGCAGCCGACCGGGGGGATCGGGCATATATGGCTACACCTTC
NA,TRBJ2-7,TRBD1,TRBV30,CAWSRQGGYYEQYF,TGTGCCTGGAGTAGACAGGGGGGGTATTACGAGCAGTACTTC